These 30 T cell receptor beta chains share one sample of origin, sequenced in a study of blood T cells in healthy people across ages. The second PCR ran about 7 to 12 cycles with a sample-barcoded 5' primer and J-beta primers. TCRdb analysed the 5' RACE reads with MiXCR anew, one entry per CDR3 protein. This sample has hundreds of thousands of distinct CDR3 sequences, with 20% to 25% found just once. These data also formed part of another study, on T cells of mothers and their children.

Sample: blood. These receptors all stem from a boy aged 10-17 years in good health.

This clonotype was seen a handful of times. This chain connects TRBV20-1 to TRBJ2-2; TRBD2 aligns across 7 bases. V lost 4 bases, J lost 4 bases, and 6 bases stayed unmatched. The CDR3 runs to 14 residues. The germline V gene has CDR1 DFQATT and CDR2 SNEGSKA (reference sequence). DNA for the CDR3: TGCAGTGCTAATCTAGCGGAGGGCACCGGGGAGCTGTTTTTT. Encoded protein: CSANLAEGTGELFF.

V gene TRBV6-6 combines with J gene TRBJ2-5; D not certain. This CDR3 region has 14 residues. Germline CDR1 reads MNHNY; CDR2 reads SVGAGI (reference sequence). The V and J ends lost 2 bases and 2 bases respectively, with 9 bases between them. In DNA, the CDR3 is TGTGCCAGCAGTTACCTGGAGATTCAAGAGACCCAGTACTTC. It encodes CASSYLEIQETQYF.

This clonotype was recorded a few times. This chain uses TRBV12-3 or TRBV12-4 with TRBJ2-5; 7 bases are shared with TRBD1. V lost 4 bases, J lost 4 bases, and 15 bases stayed unmatched. There are 17 residues in the CDR3. CDR3 region: CASSYGNRGREVETQYF. CDR3 in DNA: TGTGCCAGCAGTTATGGGAACAGGGGAAGGGAAGTAGAGACCCAGTACTTC.

Ten or more counts support this clonotype. The chain joins TRBV7-3 to TRBJ2-7, with a possible D match to TRBD1 (5 bases). V lost 5 bases to trimming and J lost 4 bases, with 15 bases between them. CDR1 is SGHTA and CDR2 is FQGTGA in the germline V gene. The CDR3 extends over 14 amino acids. The DNA of the CDR3 is TGTGCCAGCAGCCCCCACCTTGGGGCATACGAGCAGTACTTC. Its protein is CASSPHLGAYEQYF. Combining the CDR3 with reference TRBV7-3 and TRBJ2-7 gives the whole variable domain GAGVSQTPSNKVTEKGKYVELRCDPISGHTALYWYRQSLGQGPEFLIYFQGTGAADDSGLPNDRFFAVRPEGSVSTLKIQRTERGDSAVYLCASSPHLGAYEQYFGPGTRLTVT.

Concerning this clonotype: The junction departs from germline at one end; a sequencing error may be responsible. The chain uses TRBV6-5 and TRBJ2-5, with D possibly matching TRBD2 (6 bases). Germline V CDR1 and CDR2: MNHEY, SVGAGI. This CDR3 spans 15 amino acids. This CDR3 reads CASSYGGLEEETQYF. For the CDR3, the DNA is TGTGCTAGCAGTTACGGGGGTCTTGAGGAGGAGACCCAGTACTTC.

This clonotype was picked up a small number of times. V gene TRBV20-1 combines with J gene TRBJ2-7, with TRBD1 matching 9 bases. The CDR3 spans 14 residues. CDR1 and CDR2 from the germline V gene are DFQATT and SNEGSKA (reference sequence). V lost 6 bases to trimming and J lost 2 bases; unmatched junction nucleotides: 8. The CDR3 protein is CSAGVRDRAYEQYF. CDR3 sequence (DNA): TGCAGTGCGGGGGTCCGGGACAGGGCCTACGAGCAGTACTTC.

This clonotype has only a few counts. The chain joins TRBV28 to TRBJ2-5, with TRBD1 matching 8 bases. The trim removed 3 bases at V and 5 bases at J, leaving 11 bases unmatched. CDR1 MDHEN and CDR2 SYDVKM come from the germline V gene. The CDR3 has 16 residues. Written as DNA, the CDR3 is TGTGCCAGCAGTTTCCAGGGGGCTATTAGGGGGGAGACCCAGTACTTC. Translated, it gives CASSFQGAIRGETQYF.

In its sample, this clonotype was seen a few times. This chain connects TRBV28 to TRBJ2-3, with D perhaps matching TRBD1 or TRBD2 (6 bases each). Trimming removed 4 bases from V and 3 bases from J, with 17 bases in between. Germline V gene data show CDR1 as MDHEN and CDR2 as SYDVKM. The CDR3 extends over 16 amino acids. The CDR3 sequence: CASSSPGRQATDTQYF. CDR3 DNA sequence: TGTGCCAGCAGTTCCCCCGGGAGACAGGCAACAGATACGCAGTATTTT.

The rearrangement joins TRBV9 to TRBJ2-7; unclear D gene. In germline, CDR1 is SGDLS, CDR2 YYNGEE. V lost 0 bases and J 6 bases, leaving 10 bases between the germline ends. This CDR3 spans 13 amino acids. Written as DNA, the CDR3 is TGTGCCAGCAGCGTAGGCAACAGCATCGAGCAGTACTTC. This codes for CASSVGNSIEQYF.

This clonotype was picked up a small number of times. The genes are TRBV28 and TRBJ2-7; TRBD1 agrees at 8 bases. CDR1 MDHEN and CDR2 SYDVKM come from the germline V gene. Trimming cost V 1 base and J 9 bases; bases outside gene matches: 14. The CDR3 has 16 residues. The CDR3 here is CASSLFRTGTGGGQYF. DNA for the CDR3: TGTGCCAGCAGTTTATTTCGCACCGGGACAGGAGGTGGGCAGTACTTC.

The J gene is TRBJ2-5, the V gene TRBV5-6; TRBD1 agrees at 12 bases. The V gene's germline CDR1 is SGHDT and CDR2 YYEEEE. There are 18 residues in the CDR3. Trimming removed 0 bases from V and 5 bases from J; junction bases left unmatched: 11. CDR3 DNA: TGTGCCAGCAGCTTGGCCGTTGGGACAGGGGGCTTTGAGGAGACCCAGTACTTC. Residues: CASSLAVGTGGFEETQYF. The full variable domain, in which reference TRBV5-6 and TRBJ2-5 provide the parts outside the CDR3, is DAGVTQSPTHLIKTRGQQVTLRCSPKSGHDTVSWYQQALGQGPQFIFQYYEEEERQRGNFPDRFSGHQFPNYSSELNVNALLLGDSALYLCASSLAVGTGGFEETQYFGPGTRLLVL.

The chain employs TRBV29-1 and TRBJ1-1; TRBD1 might be the D (5 bases). Trimming removed 6 bases at V and 6 bases at J, with 14 bases between. CDR1 and CDR2 (germline): SQVTM, ANQGSEA. The CDR3 totals 12 residues. CDR3 in amino acids: CSVPRGGAEAFF. The CDR3 nucleotides read TGCAGCGTCCCCCGGGGGGGGGCTGAAGCTTTCTTT.

The chain carries TRBV29-1 and TRBJ2-1; 7 nucleotides match TRBD1. The CDR3 loop spans 14 amino acids. From germline, CDR1 is SQVTM and CDR2 ANQGSEA. The V gene end was trimmed by 8 bases and the J gene end by 6 bases; junction bases not matched to a gene: 13. This CDR3 reads CSSLQGPNINEQFF. The CDR3 DNA reads TGCAGCTCCTTACAGGGGCCGAACATCAATGAGCAGTTCTTC.

Turning to this clonotype: A read error may produce the germline difference seen at one junction end. The rearrangement uses TRBV2 and TRBJ2-1; D call uncertain. There are 13 residues in the CDR3. Germline V CDR1 and CDR2: SNHLY, FYNNEI. CDR3 in amino acids: CASSGTSYNEQLF. Written as DNA, the CDR3 is TGTGCCAGCAGCGGTACTTCGTACAATGAGCAGTTATTC.

There are a few counts of this clonotype. V gene TRBV7-2 combines with J gene TRBJ1-1; D remains unclear. V was pared by 0 bases and J by 0 bases, with 8 bases between. The CDR3 is made up of 15 amino acids. The germline CDR1 and CDR2 sequences are SGHTA and FQGNSA. In DNA, the CDR3 is TGTGCCAGCAGCTTAGCTCGGGCGGTGAACACTGAAGCTTTCTTT. It codes for CASSLARAVNTEAFF.

Note on this clonotype: With a much larger clone just one base away, this may be a read error. The V and J genes are TRBV12-3 or TRBV12-4 and TRBJ2-6; D is undetermined. The CDR3 has 13 residues. Trimming stripped 7 bases from V and 0 bases from J, with 4 bases between. The CDR3 DNA is TGTGCCAGCATAAACTCTGGGGCCAACGTCCTGACTTTC. It is translated as CASINSGANVLTF.

This clonotype came up a few times. V usage is TRBV29-1 and J usage is TRBJ2-5; unclear D gene. The CDR3 totals 14 residues. The germline V gene has CDR1 SQVTM and CDR2 ANQGSEA. Trimming shortened V by 6 bases and J by 2 bases, and 16 bases separated the two germline ends. In DNA, the CDR3 is TGCAGCGTGACCCCTTTGACGACACAAGAGACCCAGTACTTC. Protein product: CSVTPLTTQETQYF. Full variable domain (outside the CDR3, taken from reference TRBV29-1 and TRBJ2-5): SAVISQKPSRDICQRGTSLTIQCQVDSQVTMMFWYRQQPGQSLTLIATANQGSEATYESGFVIDKFPISRPNLTFSTLTVSNMSPEDSSIYLCSVTPLTTQETQYFGPGTRLLVL.

This clonotype showed up just a few times. V usage is TRBV29-1 and J usage is TRBJ2-1; TRBD2 matches at 14 bases. The ends lost 6 bases at V and 1 base at J; junction bases unmatched: 8. The CDR3 loop spans 17 amino acids. Germline CDR1 and CDR2: SQVTM and ANQGSEA. The CDR3 here is CSVGIGTSGSSYNEQFF. The CDR3 region has the DNA TGCAGCGTGGGGATCGGGACTAGCGGGAGTTCCTACAATGAGCAGTTCTTC.

The chain combines TRBV6-2 or TRBV6-3 with TRBJ2-5; D not certain. Trimming took 4 bases from V and 5 from J, leaving 8 bases between them. CDR1 is MNHEY, CDR2 SVGEGT, per germline. CDR3 size: 12 residues. The CDR3 bases are TGTGCCAGCAGTTGGGTGAAGGAGACCCAGTACTTC. Its translation: CASSWVKETQYF.

The chain links TRBV24-1 to TRBJ2-3, with D possibly matching TRBD2 (5 bases). V was clipped by 9 bases and J by 6 bases, with 12 bases between them. The CDR3 length is 12 residues. Germline loops: CDR1 KGHDR, CDR2 SFDVKD. The chain's CDR3 is CATGLTKDTQYF. The CDR3 DNA reads as TGTGCCACCGGACTCACCAAGGATACGCAGTATTTT.

A few counts support this clonotype. The chain recombines TRBV28 with TRBJ1-2, with TRBD1 matching over 7 bases. This CDR3 is 15 amino acids long. J was trimmed by 8 bases and V by 3 bases; bases with no gene match: 12. Germline CDR1 reads MDHEN; CDR2 reads SYDVKM. The CDR3 bases are TGTGCCAGCAGTTTCCCCGGGGACAGCGTAGGAGGCTACACCTTC. Its translation is CASSFPGDSVGGYTF.

The rearrangement joins TRBV20-1 to TRBJ1-1; 8 bases match TRBD1. Trimming removed 6 bases from V and 1 base from J; junction bases left unmatched: 4. CDR1 DFQATT and CDR2 SNEGSKA come from the germline V gene (reference sequence). The CDR3 contains 13 residues. CDR3 amino acids: CSAKTGANTEAFF. CDR3 coding DNA: TGCAGTGCAAAGACAGGGGCGAACACTGAAGCTTTCTTT.

The V and J genes are TRBV27 and TRBJ2-7; D is perhaps TRBD1 (5 bases). The DNA end is more similar to TRBJ2-1, so the J call may be wrong. Germline-derived CDR1 and CDR2 are MNHEY and SMNVEV (reference sequence). The CDR3 sequence is 14 residues long. The CDR3 DNA reads as TGTGCCAGCAGTTTTATTTGGGGCGACAATGAGCAGTTCTTC. Translation gives CASSFIWGDNEQFF.

In its sample, this clonotype was seen a few times. This sequence joins TRBV7-2 and TRBJ1-1; the D is unclear. Germline CDR1 SGHTA, CDR2 FQGNSA. Trimming cost V 2 bases and J 8 bases, with 12 bases left between them. The CDR3 runs to 13 residues. CDR3 loop: CASSLRQRTEAFF. CDR3 sequence (DNA): TGTGCCAGCAGCTTAAGACAACGGACCGAAGCTTTCTTT.

The chain recombines TRBV20-1 with TRBJ2-7; 12 bases are shared with TRBD2. With 5 bases clipped from V and 4 bases from J, the junction kept 9 bases outside the gene matches. The CDR3 consists of 15 residues. Germline V CDR1 and CDR2: DFQATT, SNEGSKA (reference sequence). The CDR3 sequence: CSARLAGAEGYEQYF. The CDR3 nucleotides are TGCAGTGCTCGACTAGCGGGAGCTGAGGGGTACGAGCAGTACTTC.

This clonotype was seen a few times. This CDR3 reads CSVEERGGNEQFF. The CDR3 DNA is TGCAGCGTTGAAGAACGTGGGGGGAATGAGCAGTTCTTC. The V gene is TRBV29-1, the J gene TRBJ2-1; a possible D gene is TRBD2 (6 bases). Germline V lookup: CDR1 SQVTM, CDR2 ANQGSEA. The CDR3 covers 13 residues. Trimming took 0 bases from V and 7 from J, leaving 10 bases between them.

The chain carries TRBV7-9 and TRBJ1-2, with a tentative D call TRBD1 (6 bases). This CDR3 contains 15 residues. V gave up 1 base and J gave up 2 bases, with 11 bases separating them. Germline-derived CDR1 and CDR2 are SEHNR and FQNEAQ (reference sequence). The CDR3 spells CASSLERGSNYGYTF. DNA for the CDR3: TGTGCCAGCAGCTTAGAAAGGGGGTCGAACTATGGCTACACCTTC.

There are a few counts of this clonotype. The V call is TRBV6-5, the J call TRBJ2-3; D is uncertain. The CDR3 loop spans 12 amino acids. Germline lookup yields CDR1 MNHEY and CDR2 SVGAGI. The V gene lost 6 bases and the J gene lost 2 bases, with 6 bases spanning the gap. The CDR3 here is CASRDPTDTQYF. The CDR3, as DNA: TGTGCCAGCAGGGACCCCACAGATACGCAGTATTTT.

V usage is TRBV6-1 and J usage is TRBJ2-1, with 12 bases aligning to TRBD2. The CDR3 covers 15 residues. The germline V gene encodes CDR1 MNHNS and CDR2 SASEGT. V was pared by 4 bases and J by 8 bases, with 6 bases of the junction left unmatched. CDR3 DNA: TGTGCCAGCAGTGTAACTAGCGGGGGGACCGATGAGCAGTTCTTC. It codes for CASSVTSGGTDEQFF.

This clonotype was found a few times. V and J are TRBV10-3 and TRBJ2-3, with 9 bases that match TRBD1. This CDR3 spans 15 amino acids. V shed 8 bases and J 1 base; nucleotides not matched to a gene: 7. Germline assignment: CDR1 ENHRY and CDR2 SYGVKD. The CDR3 is CAIGTGTGRTDTQYF. The CDR3 DNA reads TGTGCCATCGGAACCGGGACAGGGCGCACAGATACGCAGTATTTT.